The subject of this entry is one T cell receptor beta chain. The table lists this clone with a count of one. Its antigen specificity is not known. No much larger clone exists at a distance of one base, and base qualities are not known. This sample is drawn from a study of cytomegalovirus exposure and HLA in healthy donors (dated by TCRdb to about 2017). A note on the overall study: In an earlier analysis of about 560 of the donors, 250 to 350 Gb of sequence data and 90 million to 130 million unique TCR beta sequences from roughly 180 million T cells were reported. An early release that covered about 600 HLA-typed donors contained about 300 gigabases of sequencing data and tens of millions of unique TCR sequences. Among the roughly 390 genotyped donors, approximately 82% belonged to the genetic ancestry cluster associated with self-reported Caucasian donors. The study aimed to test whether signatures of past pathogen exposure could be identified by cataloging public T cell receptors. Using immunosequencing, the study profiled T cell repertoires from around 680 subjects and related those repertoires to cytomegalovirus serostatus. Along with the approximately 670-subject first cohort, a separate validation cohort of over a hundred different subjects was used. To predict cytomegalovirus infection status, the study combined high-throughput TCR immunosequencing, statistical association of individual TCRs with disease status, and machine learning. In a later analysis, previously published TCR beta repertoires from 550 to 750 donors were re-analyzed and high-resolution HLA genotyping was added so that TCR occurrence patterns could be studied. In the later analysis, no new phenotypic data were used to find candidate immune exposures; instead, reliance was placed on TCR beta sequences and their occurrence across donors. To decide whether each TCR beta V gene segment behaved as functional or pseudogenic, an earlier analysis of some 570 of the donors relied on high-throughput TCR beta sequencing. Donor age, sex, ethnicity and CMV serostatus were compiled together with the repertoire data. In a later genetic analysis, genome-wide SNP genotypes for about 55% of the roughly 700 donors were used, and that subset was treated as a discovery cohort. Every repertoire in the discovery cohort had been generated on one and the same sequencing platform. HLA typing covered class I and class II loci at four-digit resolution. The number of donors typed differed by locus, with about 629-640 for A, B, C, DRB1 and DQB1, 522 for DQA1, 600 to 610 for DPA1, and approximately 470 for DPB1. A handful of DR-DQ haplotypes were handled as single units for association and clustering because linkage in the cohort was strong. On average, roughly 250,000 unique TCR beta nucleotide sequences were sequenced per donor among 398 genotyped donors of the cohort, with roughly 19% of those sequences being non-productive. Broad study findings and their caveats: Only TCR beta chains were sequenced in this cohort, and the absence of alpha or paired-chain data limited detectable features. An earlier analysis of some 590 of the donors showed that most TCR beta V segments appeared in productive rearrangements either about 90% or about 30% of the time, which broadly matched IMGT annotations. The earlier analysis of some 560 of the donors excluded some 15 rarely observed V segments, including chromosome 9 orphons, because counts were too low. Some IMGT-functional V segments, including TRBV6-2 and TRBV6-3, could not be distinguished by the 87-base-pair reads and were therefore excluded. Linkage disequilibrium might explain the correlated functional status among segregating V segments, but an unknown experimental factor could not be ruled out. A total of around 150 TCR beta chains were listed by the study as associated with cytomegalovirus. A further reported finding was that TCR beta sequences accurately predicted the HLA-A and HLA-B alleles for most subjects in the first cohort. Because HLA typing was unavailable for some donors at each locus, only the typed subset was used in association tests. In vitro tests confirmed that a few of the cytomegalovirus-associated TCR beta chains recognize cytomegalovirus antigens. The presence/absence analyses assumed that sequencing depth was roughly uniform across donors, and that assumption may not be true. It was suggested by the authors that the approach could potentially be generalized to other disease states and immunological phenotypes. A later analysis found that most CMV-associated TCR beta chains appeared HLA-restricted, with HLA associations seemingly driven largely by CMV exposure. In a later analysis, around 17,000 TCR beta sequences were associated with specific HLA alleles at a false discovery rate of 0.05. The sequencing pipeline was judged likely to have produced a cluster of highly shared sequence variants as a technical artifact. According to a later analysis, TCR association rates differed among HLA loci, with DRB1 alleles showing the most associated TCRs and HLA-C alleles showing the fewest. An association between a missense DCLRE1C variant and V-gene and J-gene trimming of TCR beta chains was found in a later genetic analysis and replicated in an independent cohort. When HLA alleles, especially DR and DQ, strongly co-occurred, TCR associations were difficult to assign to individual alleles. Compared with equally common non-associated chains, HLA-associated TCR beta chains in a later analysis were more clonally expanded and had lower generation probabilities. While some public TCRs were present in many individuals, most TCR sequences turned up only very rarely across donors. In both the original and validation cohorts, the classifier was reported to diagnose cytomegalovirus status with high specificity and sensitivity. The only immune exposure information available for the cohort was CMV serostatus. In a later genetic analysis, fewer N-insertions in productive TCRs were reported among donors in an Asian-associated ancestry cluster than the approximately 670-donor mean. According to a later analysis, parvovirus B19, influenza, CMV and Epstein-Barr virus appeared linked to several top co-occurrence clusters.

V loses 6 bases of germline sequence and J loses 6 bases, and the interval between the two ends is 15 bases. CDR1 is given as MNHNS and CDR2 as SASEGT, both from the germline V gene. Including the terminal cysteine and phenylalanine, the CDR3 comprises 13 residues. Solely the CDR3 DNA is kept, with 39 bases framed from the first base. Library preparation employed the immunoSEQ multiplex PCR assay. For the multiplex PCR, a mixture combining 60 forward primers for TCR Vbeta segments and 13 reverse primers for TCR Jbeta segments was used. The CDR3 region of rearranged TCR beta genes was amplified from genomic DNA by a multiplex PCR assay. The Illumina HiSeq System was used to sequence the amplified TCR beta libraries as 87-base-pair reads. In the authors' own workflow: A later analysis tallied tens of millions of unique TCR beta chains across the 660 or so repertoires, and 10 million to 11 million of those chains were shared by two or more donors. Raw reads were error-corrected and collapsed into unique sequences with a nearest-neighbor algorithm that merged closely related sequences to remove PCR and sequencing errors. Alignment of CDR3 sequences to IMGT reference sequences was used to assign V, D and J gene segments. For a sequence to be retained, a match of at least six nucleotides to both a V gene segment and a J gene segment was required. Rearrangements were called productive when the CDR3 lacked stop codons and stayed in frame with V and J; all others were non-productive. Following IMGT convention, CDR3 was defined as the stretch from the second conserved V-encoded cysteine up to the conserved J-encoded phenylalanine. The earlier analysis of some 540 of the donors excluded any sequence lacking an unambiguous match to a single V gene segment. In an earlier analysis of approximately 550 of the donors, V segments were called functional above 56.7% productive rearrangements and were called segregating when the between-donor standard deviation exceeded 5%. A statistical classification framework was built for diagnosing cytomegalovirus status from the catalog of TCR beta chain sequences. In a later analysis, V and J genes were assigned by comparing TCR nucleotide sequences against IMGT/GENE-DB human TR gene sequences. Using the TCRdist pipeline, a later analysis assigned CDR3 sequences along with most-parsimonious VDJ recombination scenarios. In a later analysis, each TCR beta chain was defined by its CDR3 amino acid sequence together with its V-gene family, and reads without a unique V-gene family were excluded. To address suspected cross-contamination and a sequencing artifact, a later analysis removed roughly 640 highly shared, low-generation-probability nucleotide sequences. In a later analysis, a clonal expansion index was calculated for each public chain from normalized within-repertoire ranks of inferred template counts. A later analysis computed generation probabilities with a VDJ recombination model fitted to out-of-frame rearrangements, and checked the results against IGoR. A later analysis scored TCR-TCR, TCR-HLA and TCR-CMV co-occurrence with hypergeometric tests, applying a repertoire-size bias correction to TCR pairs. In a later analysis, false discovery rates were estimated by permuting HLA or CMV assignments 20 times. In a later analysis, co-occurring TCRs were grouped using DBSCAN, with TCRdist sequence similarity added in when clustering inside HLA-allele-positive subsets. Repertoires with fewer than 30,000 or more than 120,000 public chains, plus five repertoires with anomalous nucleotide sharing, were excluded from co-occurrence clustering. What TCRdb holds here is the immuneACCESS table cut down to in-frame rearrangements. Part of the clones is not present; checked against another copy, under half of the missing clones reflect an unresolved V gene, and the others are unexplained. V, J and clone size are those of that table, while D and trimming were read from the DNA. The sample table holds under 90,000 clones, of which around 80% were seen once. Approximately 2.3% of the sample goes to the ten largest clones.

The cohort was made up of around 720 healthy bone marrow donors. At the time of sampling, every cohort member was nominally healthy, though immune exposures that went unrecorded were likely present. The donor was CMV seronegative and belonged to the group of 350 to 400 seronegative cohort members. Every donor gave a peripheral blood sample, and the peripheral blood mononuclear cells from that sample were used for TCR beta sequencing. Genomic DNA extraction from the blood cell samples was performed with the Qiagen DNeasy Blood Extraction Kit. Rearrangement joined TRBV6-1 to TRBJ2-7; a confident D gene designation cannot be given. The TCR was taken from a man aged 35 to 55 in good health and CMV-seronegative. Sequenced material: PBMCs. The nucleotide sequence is TGTGCCAGCAGCCTCAGGATGTCGCTCGAGCAGTACTTC. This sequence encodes CASSLRMSLEQYF.